This TCR beta chain is from a study of T cells after yellow fever vaccination. General observations from the study: The secondary T-cell response peaked on day 5, not day 15, but was weaker.

The TCR cDNA carried a universal primer site and UMIs from 5'RACE template switching. TCRdb reanalysed the 5' RACE reads using MiXCR and keeps one entry per CDR3 protein. The sample consists of around 530,000 distinct CDR3 sequences, roughly a sixth of them appearing once. Trimming took off 0 bases at V and 10 bases at J, with 12 bases between the two ends. Germline CDR1 reads SGHTA; CDR2 reads FQGNSA. The CDR3 totals 13 residues. This clonotype was counted many times. Its specificity is not known. V gene TRBV7-2 combines with J gene TRBJ1-2, with D tentatively TRBD1 (5 bases). This sequence was found in a man between 18 and 29 years old who received the YFV17D yellow fever vaccine. Material: PBMCs, obtained 4 to 5 days after the first yellow fever vaccination. CDR3 amino acids: CASSLALRTTYTF. For the CDR3, the DNA is TGTGCCAGCAGCTTAGCGCTTAGGACAACCTACACCTTC.